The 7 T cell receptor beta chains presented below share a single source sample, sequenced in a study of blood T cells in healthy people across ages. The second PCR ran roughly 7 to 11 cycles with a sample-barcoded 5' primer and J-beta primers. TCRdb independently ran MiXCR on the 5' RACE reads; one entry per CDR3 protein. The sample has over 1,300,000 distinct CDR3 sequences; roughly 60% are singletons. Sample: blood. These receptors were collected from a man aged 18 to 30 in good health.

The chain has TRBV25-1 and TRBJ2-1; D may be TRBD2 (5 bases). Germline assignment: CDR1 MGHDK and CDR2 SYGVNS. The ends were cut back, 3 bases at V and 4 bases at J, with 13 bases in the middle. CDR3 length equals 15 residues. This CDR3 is CASSDRAGLYNEQFF. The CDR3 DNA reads TGTGCCAGCAGTGATAGGGCAGGACTTTACAATGAGCAGTTCTTC.

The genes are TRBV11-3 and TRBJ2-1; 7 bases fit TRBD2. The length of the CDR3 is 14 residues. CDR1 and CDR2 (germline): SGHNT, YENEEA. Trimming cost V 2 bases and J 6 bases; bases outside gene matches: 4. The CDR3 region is CASSLSSGINEQFF. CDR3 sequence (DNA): TGTGCCAGCAGCTTATCTAGCGGAATCAATGAGCAGTTCTTC.

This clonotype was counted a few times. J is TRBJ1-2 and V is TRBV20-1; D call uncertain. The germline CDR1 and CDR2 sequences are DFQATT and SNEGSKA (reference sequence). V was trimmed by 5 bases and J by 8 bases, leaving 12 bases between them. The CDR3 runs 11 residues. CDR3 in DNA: TGCAGTGCTCCGGGCGCGGGGGGCTACACCTTC. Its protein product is CSAPGAGGYTF.

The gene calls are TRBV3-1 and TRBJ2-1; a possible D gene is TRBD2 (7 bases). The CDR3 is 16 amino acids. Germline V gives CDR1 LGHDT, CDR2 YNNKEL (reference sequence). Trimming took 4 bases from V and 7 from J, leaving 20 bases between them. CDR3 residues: CASSLYRGAGANEQFF. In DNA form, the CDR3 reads TGTGCCAGCAGCCTCTATCGGGGGGCGGGAGCTAATGAGCAGTTCTTC.

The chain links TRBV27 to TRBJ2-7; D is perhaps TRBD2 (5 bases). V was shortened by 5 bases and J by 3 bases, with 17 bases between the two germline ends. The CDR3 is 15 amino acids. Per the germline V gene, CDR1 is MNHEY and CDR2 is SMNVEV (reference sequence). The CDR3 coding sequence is TGTGCCAGCAGTAGAACCGGGAATCTAGTCTACGAGCAGTACTTC. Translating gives CASSRTGNLVYEQYF.

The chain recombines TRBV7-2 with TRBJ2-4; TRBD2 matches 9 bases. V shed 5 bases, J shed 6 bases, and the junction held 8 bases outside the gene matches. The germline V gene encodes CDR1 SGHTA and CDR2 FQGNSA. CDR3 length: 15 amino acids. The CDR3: CASSQQPGLANIQYF. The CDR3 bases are TGTGCCAGCAGCCAGCAACCGGGACTAGCAAACATTCAGTACTTC. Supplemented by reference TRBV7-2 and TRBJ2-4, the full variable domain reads GAGVSQSPSNKVTEKGKDVELRCDPISGHTALYWYRQSLGQGLEFLIYFQGNSAPDKSGLPSDRFSAERTGGSVSTLTIQRTQQEDSAVYLCASSQQPGLANIQYFGAGTRLSVL.

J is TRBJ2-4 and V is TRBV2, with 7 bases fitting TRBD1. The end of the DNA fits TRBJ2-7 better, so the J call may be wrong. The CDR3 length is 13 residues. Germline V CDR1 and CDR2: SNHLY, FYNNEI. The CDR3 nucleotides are TGTGCCAGCAGGGGGACAGACTTCTACGAGCAGTACTTC. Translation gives CASRGTDFYEQYF.